Following are 8 T cell receptor beta chains from one sample sequenced in a study of blood T cell repertoires in COVID-19. Sequencing was performed with immunoSEQ multiplex PCR; in TCRdb, only in-frame clones are kept and a portion is missing. The sample yields some 250,000 clones, 70% to 90% seen once. Sequencing used peripheral blood. These receptors all stem from a woman aged 25 to 39 who had recovered from COVID-19.

The chain carries TRBV9 and TRBJ2-7; 9 bases match TRBD1. CDR1 is SGDLS and CDR2 is YYNGEE in the germline V gene. J gave up 5 bases and V 5 bases, and 8 bases lay outside the gene matches. This CDR3 has 14 amino acids. CDR3 protein: CASSRGQGINEQYF. The CDR3 DNA reads TGTGCCAGCAGTCGGGGACAGGGTATTAACGAGCAGTACTTC.

The chain is built from TRBV2 and TRBJ2-1; possible D gene TRBD2, 7 bases. Germline V CDR1 and CDR2: SNHLY, FYNNEI. Trimming removed 4 bases at V and 9 bases at J, with 13 bases between. This CDR3 comprises 13 residues. The CDR3 DNA sequence: TGTGCCAGCAGTGGGGAGGGGGTTACTGAGCAGTTCTTC. Translated: CASSGEGVTEQFF.

The chain recombines TRBV27 with TRBJ2-1, with 11 positions matching TRBD1. Germline V lookup: CDR1 MNHEY, CDR2 SMNVEV (reference sequence). This CDR3 contains 17 residues. Trimming at V came to 5 bases and at J to 4 bases, leaving 10 bases not matched to a gene. In DNA, the CDR3 is TGTGCCAGCAGTACCTCGGACAGGGGGCGGGTGTACAATGAGCAGTTCTTC. This encodes CASSTSDRGRVYNEQFF.

This clone has just one count. This chain links TRBV12-3 or TRBV12-4 with TRBJ1-5; D remains unclear. V lost 4 bases to trimming and J lost 5 bases, with 6 bases between them. The CDR3 has 12 amino acids. The CDR3 reads CASSSPYQPQHF. The CDR3 DNA reads TGTGCCAGCAGTTCCCCCTATCAGCCCCAGCATTTT.

The CDR3 protein is CASSYAGTGNSYEQYF. DNA of the CDR3: TGTGCCAGCAGTTACGCCGGGACAGGAAACTCCTACGAGCAGTACTTC. The V and J genes are TRBV6-2 or TRBV6-3 and TRBJ2-7; 8 positions match TRBD1. CDR1 and CDR2 from the germline V gene are MNHEY and SVGEGT. This CDR3 region has 16 residues. With 2 bases clipped from V and 0 bases from J, the junction kept 6 bases outside the gene matches.

This clone was detected only a few times. V gene TRBV7-9 combines with J gene TRBJ1-1; TRBD1 matches at 9 bases. The CDR3 is made up of 16 amino acids. Trimming took 2 bases from V and 1 from J; bases not matched to a gene: 5. Germline V CDR1 and CDR2: SEHNR, FQNEAQ (reference sequence). The CDR3 DNA follows: TGTGCCAGCAGCTTAACGGAGGACAGGGGGAACACTGAAGCTTTCTTT. This translates into CASSLTEDRGNTEAFF.

V usage is TRBV15 and J usage is TRBJ2-1; D remains unclear. The CDR3 covers 13 residues. Trimming pared 5 bases from V and 8 bases from J, leaving 13 bases between. CDR1 and CDR2 from the germline V gene are LNHNV and YYDKDF (reference sequence). The CDR3 DNA reads TGTGCCACCAGCTCCCCGAACGGGTATGAGCAGTTCTTC. Its protein is CATSSPNGYEQFF.

CDR3 sequence reads: CASSLVSGAGELFF. CDR3 DNA: TGTGCCAGCAGCTTAGTATCAGGGGCCGGGGAGCTGTTTTTT. This chain connects TRBV7-2 to TRBJ2-2; a possible D gene is TRBD1 (6 bases). The V gene's germline CDR1 is SGHTA and CDR2 FQGNSA. Trimming took off 1 base at V and 6 bases at J, with 9 bases between the two ends. The CDR3 contains 14 residues.